This T cell receptor (beta chain) was identified in a study of blood T cells in healthy people across ages. Overall study findings and caveats: Both higher diversity and more naive CD4+ cells marked long-lived donors when set against aged donors.

Germline CDR1 is LGHNA and CDR2 is YNFKEQ. This CDR3 spans 13 amino acids. V gave up 0 bases and J gave up 11 bases, with 13 bases separating them. For this clonotype: What it binds is not known.

Total RNA, at least 6 micrograms per sample, was extracted from PBMCs. It was with a sample-barcoded 5' primer and a J-beta primer mix that a second PCR of roughly 7 to 12 cycles was run. TCRdb re-derived calls from the 5' RACE reads in MiXCR, one entry per CDR3 protein. The sample has hundreds of thousands of distinct CDR3 sequences, roughly 60% seen once. The sequence was obtained from a man aged 30 to 45 in good health. The specimen sequenced was blood. This chain connects TRBV4-2 to TRBJ2-5, with D hard to call. In DNA, the CDR3 is TGTGCCAGCAGCCAAGATCAATGGGATGAGCAGTACTTC. Amino acid sequence: CASSQDQWDEQYF.